The 15 T cell receptor beta chains listed next were all sequenced from one sample in a study of T cell responses to AZD1222 COVID-19 vaccine. Sequenced by immunoSEQ multiplex PCR; TCRdb stores in-frame clones only, minus some. The sample yields fewer than 200,000 clones, 85% to 95% seen once. The starting material was peripheral blood, obtained on day 0 of AZD1222 vaccination. The receptors originated from an adult in good health.

This CDR3 is CANREQDISFVAFF. The CDR3 nucleotides read TGTGCCAACCGGGAACAGGACATCTCTTTCGTAGCTTTCTTT. The chain couples TRBV6-5 to TRBJ1-1, with TRBD1 as a possible D gene (5 bases). V lost 10 bases and J 10 bases, leaving 25 bases between the germline ends. The germline gives CDR1 MNHEY, CDR2 SVGAGI. The CDR3 contains 14 residues.

DNA of the CDR3: TGCGCCAGCAGCCAAGTGAGGAAGAACACTGAAGCTTTCTTT. Translated: CASSQVRKNTEAFF. This chain joins TRBV4-3 and TRBJ1-1; no reliable D call. V was clipped by 1 base and J by 1 base, with 7 bases between them. The CDR3 runs 14 residues. CDR1 is LGHNA and CDR2 is YSLEER in the germline V gene.

The rearrangement links TRBV12-3 or TRBV12-4 to TRBJ2-7, with D maybe TRBD1 (6 bases). This CDR3 contains 13 residues. V shed 4 bases and J shed 7 bases, with 14 bases lying between them. The CDR3: CASSSDRRVEQYF. CDR3 in DNA: TGTGCCAGCAGTTCCGACAGGCGTGTGGAGCAGTACTTC.

The chain links TRBV12-3 or TRBV12-4 to TRBJ1-2; D not resolved. This CDR3 comprises 13 residues. Trimming took off 6 bases at V and 7 bases at J, with 15 bases between the two ends. CDR3: CASSLRLGSGYTF. The DNA for the CDR3 is TGTGCCAGCAGCCTCCGACTCGGTAGTGGCTACACCTTC.

The chain joins TRBV9 to TRBJ2-5; 10 nucleotides line up with TRBD2. V gave up 0 bases and J gave up 9 bases; unmatched junction bases: 8. The CDR3 has 15 residues. The V gene's germline CDR1 is SGDLS and CDR2 YYNGEE. CDR3 amino acids: CASSVAASGGASQYF. The CDR3 DNA reads as TGTGCCAGCAGCGTAGCAGCCAGCGGGGGGGCGTCCCAGTACTTC.

The genes are TRBV29-1 and TRBJ1-1; D gene ambiguous. Germline V CDR1 and CDR2: SQVTM, ANQGSEA. V lost 2 bases, J lost 5 bases, and 6 bases lay in between. The CDR3 contains 11 residues. CDR3 amino acids: CSVEKGTEAFF. CDR3 sequence (DNA): TGCAGCGTTGAAAAAGGGACTGAAGCTTTCTTT.

The chain combines TRBV7-2 with TRBJ1-6, with D perhaps TRBD1 (6 bases). V was shortened by 6 bases and J by 1 base, with 16 bases between the two germline ends. The germline gives CDR1 SGHTA, CDR2 FQGNSA. The CDR3 runs to 17 residues. CDR3 DNA sequence: TGTGCCAGCAGTACCATGAAGGGGGGTTCCTATAATTCACCCCTCCACTTT. Protein product: CASSTMKGGSYNSPLHF.

This clone was observed once. The CDR3 DNA follows: TGTGCCAGCAGTCTCGACAGGCGGACTGAAGCTTTCTTT. Its translation: CASSLDRRTEAFF. The chain links TRBV28 to TRBJ1-1; possibly TRBD1 for D (6 bases). V was trimmed by 5 bases and J by 5 bases, leaving 12 bases between them. Germline values: CDR1 MDHEN, CDR2 SYDVKM. CDR3 length: 13 amino acids.

The CDR3 sequence is CASSQDEGFGETQYF. The CDR3 bases are TGTGCCAGCAGCCAAGATGAGGGCTTTGGGGAGACCCAGTACTTC. The V call is TRBV4-2, the J call TRBJ2-5; TRBD2 is a possible D gene (5 bases). V lost 0 bases and J lost 5, with 13 bases in between. Germline assignment: CDR1 LGHNA and CDR2 YNFKEQ. The CDR3 length is 15 residues.

This clone was picked up one time. This rearrangement joins TRBV6-6 to TRBJ1-5, with 9 bases fitting TRBD1. This CDR3 is 13 amino acids long. Germline CDR1 and CDR2: MNHNY and SVGAGI (reference sequence). Trimming removed 7 bases from V and 4 bases from J; junction bases left unmatched: 2. The CDR3: CASIGTGNQPQHF. The DNA of the CDR3 is TGTGCCAGCATCGGGACAGGGAATCAGCCCCAGCATTTT.

This chain links TRBV5-1 with TRBJ1-5; possible D gene TRBD1, 5 bases. Per germline, CDR1 SGHRS and CDR2 YFSETQ. The CDR3 sequence is 15 residues long. Trimming shortened V by 4 bases and J by 2 bases, and 13 bases separated the two germline ends. The CDR3 DNA sequence: TGCGCCAGCAGCCGGGGCCCACTGGGCAATCAGCCCCAGCATTTT. Encoded protein: CASSRGPLGNQPQHF.

This chain connects TRBV30 to TRBJ1-2, with 7 positions matching TRBD1. Looked up from germline, CDR1 is GTSNPN and CDR2 is SVGIG (reference sequence). The CDR3 covers 15 residues. V shed 0 bases and J 6 bases; nucleotides not matched to a gene: 10. CDR3 in amino acids: CAWSVPGQGGNGYTF. CDR3 sequence (DNA): TGTGCCTGGAGTGTACCGGGGCAGGGGGGAAATGGCTACACCTTC.

CDR3 DNA: TGTGCCAGCAGCGCCATGGGACAACAAGAGACCCAGTACTTC. Translated: CASSAMGQQETQYF. This rearrangement joins TRBV7-8 to TRBJ2-5; maybe TRBD1 (6 bases). V was clipped by 5 bases and J by 2 bases, with 12 bases between them. The CDR3 contains 14 residues. The V gene's germline CDR1 is SGHVS and CDR2 FQNEAQ.

This clone was found once. This chain connects TRBV7-9 to TRBJ1-4; weak D call: TRBD1 (5 bases). The ends were cut back, 5 bases at V and 10 bases at J, with 20 bases in the middle. Germline assignment: CDR1 SEHNR and CDR2 FQNEAQ (reference sequence). The CDR3 runs 15 residues. The CDR3 sequence is CASSRMGPASGKLFF. The CDR3 DNA sequence: TGTGCCAGCAGCCGGATGGGACCAGCGTCTGGAAAACTGTTTTTT.

J is TRBJ1-1 and V is TRBV29-1; the match to TRBD1 covers 8 bases. CDR3 size: 13 residues. Germline V CDR1 and CDR2: SQVTM, ANQGSEA. After removal of 6 bases from V and 4 bases from J, the junction contained 7 bases not matched to a gene. This CDR3 is CSVPTGEATEAFF. CDR3 bases: TGCAGCGTGCCGACAGGGGAGGCCACTGAAGCTTTCTTT.